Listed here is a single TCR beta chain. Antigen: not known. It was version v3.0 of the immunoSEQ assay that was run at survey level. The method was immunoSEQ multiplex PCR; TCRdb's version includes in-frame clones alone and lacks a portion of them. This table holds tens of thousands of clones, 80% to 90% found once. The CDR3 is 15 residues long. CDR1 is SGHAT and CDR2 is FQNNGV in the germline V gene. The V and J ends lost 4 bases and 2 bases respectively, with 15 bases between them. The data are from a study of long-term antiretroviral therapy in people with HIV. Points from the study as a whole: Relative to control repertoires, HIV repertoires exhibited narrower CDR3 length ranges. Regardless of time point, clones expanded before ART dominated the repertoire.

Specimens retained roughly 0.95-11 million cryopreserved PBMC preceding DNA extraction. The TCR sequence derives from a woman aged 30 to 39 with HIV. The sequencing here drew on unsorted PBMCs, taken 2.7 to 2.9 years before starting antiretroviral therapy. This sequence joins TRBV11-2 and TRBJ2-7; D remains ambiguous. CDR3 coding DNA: TGTGCCAGCAGCTCTCCCGGGCGCCGACCCTACGAGCAGTACGTC. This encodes CASSSPGRRPYEQYV.